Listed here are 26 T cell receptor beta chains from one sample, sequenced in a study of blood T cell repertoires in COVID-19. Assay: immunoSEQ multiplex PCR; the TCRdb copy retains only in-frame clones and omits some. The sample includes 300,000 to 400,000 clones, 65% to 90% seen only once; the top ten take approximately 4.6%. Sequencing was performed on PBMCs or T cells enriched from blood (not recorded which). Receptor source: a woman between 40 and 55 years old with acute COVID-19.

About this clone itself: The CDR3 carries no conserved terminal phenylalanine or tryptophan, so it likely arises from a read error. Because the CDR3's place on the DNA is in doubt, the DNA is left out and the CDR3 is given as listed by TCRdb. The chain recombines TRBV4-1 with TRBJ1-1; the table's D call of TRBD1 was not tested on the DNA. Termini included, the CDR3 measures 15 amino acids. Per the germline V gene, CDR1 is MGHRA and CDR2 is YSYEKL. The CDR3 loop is CASSQDWTGGLGFLC.

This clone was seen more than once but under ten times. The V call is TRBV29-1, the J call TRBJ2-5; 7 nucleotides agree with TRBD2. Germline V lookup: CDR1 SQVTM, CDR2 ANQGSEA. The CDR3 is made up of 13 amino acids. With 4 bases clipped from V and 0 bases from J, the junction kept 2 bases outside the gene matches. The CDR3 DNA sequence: TGCAGCGTTGGGGAGGGAAACCAAGAGACCCAGTACTTC. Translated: CSVGEGNQETQYF. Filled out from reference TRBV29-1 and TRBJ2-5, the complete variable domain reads SAVISQKPSRDICQRGTSLTIQCQVDSQVTMMFWYRQQPGQSLTLIATANQGSEATYESGFVIDKFPISRPNLTFSTLTVSNMSPEDSSIYLCSVGEGNQETQYFGPGTRLLVL.

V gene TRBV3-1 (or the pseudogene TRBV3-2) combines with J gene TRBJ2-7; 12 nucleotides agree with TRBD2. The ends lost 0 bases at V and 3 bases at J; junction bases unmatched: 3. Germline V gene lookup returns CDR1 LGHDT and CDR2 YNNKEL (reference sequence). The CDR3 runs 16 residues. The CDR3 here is CASSQDLTSGSYEQYF. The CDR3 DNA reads TGTGCCAGCAGCCAAGATTTGACTAGCGGGAGCTACGAGCAGTACTTC.

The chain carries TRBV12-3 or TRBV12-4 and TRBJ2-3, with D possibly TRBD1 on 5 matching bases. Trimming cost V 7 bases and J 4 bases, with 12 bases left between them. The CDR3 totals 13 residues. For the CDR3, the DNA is TGTGCCAGCAATCTTCAGGGCGCAGATACGCAGTATTTT. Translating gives CASNLQGADTQYF.

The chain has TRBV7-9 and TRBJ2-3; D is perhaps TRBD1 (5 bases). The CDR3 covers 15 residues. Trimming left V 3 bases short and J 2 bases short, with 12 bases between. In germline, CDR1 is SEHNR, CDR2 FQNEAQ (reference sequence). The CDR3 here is CASSFSRGFTDTQYF. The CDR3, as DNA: TGTGCCAGCAGCTTTTCAAGGGGATTCACAGATACGCAGTATTTT.

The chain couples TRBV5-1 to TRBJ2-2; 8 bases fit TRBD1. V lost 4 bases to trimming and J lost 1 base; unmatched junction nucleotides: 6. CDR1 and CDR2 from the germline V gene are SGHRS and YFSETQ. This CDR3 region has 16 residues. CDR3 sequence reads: CASSITGTGNTGELFF. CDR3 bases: TGCGCCAGCAGCATAACCGGGACAGGGAACACCGGGGAGCTGTTTTTT.

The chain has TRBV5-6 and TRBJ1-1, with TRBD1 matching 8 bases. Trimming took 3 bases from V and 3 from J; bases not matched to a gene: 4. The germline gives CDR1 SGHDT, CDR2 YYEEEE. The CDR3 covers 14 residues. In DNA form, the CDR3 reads TGTGCCAGCAGCTGGGGGACAGGTGACACTGAAGCTTTCTTT. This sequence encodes CASSWGTGDTEAFF.

CDR3: CASGETAGATEQYF. CDR3 in DNA: TGCGCCAGCGGTGAAACAGCGGGAGCAACCGAGCAGTACTTC. This chain connects TRBV4-3 to TRBJ2-7; 8 positions match TRBD2. Germline V gives CDR1 LGHNA, CDR2 YSLEER. The V and J ends lost 8 bases and 6 bases, in that order; junction bases with no gene match: 12. There are 14 residues in the CDR3.

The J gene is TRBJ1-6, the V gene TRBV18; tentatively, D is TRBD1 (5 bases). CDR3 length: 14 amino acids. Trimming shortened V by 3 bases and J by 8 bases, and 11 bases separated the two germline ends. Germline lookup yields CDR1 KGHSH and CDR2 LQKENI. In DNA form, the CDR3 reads TGTGCCAGCTCACCCCAGGAGACAGATTCACCCCTCCACTTT. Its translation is CASSPQETDSPLHF. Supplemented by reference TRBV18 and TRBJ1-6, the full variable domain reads NAGVMQNPRHLVRRRGQEARLRCSPMKGHSHVYWYRQLPEEGLKFMVYLQKENIIDESGMPKERFSAEFPKEGPSILRIQQVVRGDSAAYFCASSPQETDSPLHFGNGTRLTVT.

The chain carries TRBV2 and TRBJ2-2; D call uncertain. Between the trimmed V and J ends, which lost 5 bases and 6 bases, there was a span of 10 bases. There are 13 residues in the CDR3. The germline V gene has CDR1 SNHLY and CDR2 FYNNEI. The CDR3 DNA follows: TGTGCCAGCAGTATAACCGGGTCCGGGGAGCTGTTTTTT. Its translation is CASSITGSGELFF.

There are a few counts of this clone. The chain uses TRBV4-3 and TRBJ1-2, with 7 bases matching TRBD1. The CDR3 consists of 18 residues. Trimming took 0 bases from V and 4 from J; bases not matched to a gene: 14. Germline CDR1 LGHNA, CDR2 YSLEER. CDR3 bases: TGCGCCAGCAGCCAAGAGCCCCAACAGAGGGACAGATTCTATGGCTACACCTTC. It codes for CASSQEPQQRDRFYGYTF.

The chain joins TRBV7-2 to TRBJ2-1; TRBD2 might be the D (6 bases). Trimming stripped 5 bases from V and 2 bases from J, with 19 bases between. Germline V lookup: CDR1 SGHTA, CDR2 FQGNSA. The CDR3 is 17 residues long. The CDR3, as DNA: TGTGCCAGCAGCCTCCTTGGAGGGTTTACAGCCTACAATGAGCAGTTCTTC. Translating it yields CASSLLGGFTAYNEQFF.

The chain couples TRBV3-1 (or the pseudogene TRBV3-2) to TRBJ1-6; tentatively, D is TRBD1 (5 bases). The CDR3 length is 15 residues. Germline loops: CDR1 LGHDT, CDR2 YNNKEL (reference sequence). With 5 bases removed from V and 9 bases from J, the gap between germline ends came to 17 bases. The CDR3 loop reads CASSKAMTGASPLHF. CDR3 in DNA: TGTGCCAGCAGCAAAGCGATGACTGGGGCTTCACCCCTCCACTTT.

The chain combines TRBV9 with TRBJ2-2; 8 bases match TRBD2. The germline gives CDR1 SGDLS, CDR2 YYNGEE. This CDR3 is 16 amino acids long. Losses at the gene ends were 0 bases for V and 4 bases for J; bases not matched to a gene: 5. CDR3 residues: CASSVAAGGFTGELFF. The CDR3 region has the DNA TGTGCCAGCAGCGTAGCGGCGGGGGGCTTCACCGGGGAGCTGTTTTTT.

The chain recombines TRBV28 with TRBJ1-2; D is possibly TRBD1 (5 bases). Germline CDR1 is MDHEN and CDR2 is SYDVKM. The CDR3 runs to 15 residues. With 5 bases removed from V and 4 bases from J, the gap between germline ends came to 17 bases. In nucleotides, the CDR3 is TGTGCCAGCAGTCCTCCGGCGGGGGGGGTCTATGGCTACACCTTC. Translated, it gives CASSPPAGGVYGYTF.

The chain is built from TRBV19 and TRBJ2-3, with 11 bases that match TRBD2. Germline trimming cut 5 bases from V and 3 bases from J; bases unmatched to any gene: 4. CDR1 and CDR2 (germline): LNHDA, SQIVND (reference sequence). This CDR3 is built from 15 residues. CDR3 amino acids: CASSFIAGGTDTQYF. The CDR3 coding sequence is TGTGCCAGTAGTTTCATAGCGGGGGGGACAGATACGCAGTATTTT.

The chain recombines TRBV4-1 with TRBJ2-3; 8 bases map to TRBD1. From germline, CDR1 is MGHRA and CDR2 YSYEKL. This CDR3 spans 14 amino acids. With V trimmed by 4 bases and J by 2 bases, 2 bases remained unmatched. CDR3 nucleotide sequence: TGCGCCAGCAGCCTGGACAGGGACACAGATACGCAGTATTTT. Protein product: CASSLDRDTDTQYF.

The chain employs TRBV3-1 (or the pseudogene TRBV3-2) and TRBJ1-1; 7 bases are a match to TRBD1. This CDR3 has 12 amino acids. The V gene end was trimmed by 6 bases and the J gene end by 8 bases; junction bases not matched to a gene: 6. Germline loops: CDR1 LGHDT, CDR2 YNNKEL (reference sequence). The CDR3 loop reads CASSPGQREAFF. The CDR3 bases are TGTGCCAGCAGTCCGGGACAGCGAGAAGCTTTCTTT.

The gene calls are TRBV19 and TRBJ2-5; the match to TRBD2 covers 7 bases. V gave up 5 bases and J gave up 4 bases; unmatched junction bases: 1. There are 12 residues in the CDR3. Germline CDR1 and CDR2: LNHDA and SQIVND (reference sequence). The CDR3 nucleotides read TGTGCCAGTAGTTGGGAGGGAGAGACCCAGTACTTC. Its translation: CASSWEGETQYF.

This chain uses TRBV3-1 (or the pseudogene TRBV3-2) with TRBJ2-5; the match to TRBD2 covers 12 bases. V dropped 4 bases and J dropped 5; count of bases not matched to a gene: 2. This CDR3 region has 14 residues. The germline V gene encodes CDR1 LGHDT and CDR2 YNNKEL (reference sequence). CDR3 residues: CASSRLAGDETQYF. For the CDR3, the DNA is TGTGCCAGCAGCCGACTAGCGGGGGACGAGACCCAGTACTTC.

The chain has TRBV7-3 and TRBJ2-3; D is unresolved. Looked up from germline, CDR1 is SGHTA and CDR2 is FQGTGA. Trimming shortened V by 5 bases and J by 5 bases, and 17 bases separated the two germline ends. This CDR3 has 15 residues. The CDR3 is CASSPSPSSKDTQYF. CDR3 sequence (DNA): TGTGCCAGCAGCCCCTCGCCCTCGTCTAAAGATACGCAGTATTTT.

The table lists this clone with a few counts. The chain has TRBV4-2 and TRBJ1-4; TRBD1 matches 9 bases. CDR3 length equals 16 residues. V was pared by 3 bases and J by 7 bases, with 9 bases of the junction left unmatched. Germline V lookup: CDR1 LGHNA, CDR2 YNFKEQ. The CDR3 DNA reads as TGTGCCAGCAGCCAGGCAACAGGGGGCTTGAGTGAAAAACTGTTTTTT. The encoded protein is CASSQATGGLSEKLFF.

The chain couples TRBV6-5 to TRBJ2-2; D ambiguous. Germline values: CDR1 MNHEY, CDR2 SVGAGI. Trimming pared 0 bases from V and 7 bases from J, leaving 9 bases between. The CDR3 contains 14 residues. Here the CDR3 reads CASSYSWSGGELFF. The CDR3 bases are TGTGCCAGCAGTTACTCATGGAGTGGCGGGGAGCTGTTTTTT.

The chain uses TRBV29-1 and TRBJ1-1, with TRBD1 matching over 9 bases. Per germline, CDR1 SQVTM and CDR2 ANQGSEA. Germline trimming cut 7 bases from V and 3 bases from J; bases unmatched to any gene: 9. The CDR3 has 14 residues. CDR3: CSAAHRGRDTEAFF. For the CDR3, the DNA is TGCAGCGCCGCGCACAGGGGGCGGGACACTGAAGCTTTCTTT.

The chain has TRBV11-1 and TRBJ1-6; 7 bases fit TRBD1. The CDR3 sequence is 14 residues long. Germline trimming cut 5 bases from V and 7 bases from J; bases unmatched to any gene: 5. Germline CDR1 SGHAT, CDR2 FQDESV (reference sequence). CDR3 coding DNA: TGTGCCAGCAGCCACGGGACAGTAAATTCACCCCTCCACTTT. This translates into CASSHGTVNSPLHF. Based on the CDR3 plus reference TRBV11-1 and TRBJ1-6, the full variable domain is EAEVAQSPRYKITEKSQAVAFWCDPISGHATLYWYRQILGQGPELLVQFQDESVVDDSQLPKDRFSAERLKGVDSTLKIQPAELGDSAMYLCASSHGTVNSPLHFGNGTRLTVT.

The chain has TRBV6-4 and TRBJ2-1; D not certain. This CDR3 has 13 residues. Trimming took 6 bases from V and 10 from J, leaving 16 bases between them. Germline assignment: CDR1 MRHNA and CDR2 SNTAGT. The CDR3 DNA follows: TGTGCCAGCAGCGACGGGCCCCACCAGGAGCAGTTCTTC. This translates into CASSDGPHQEQFF.